A single sample is the source of the 15 T cell receptor beta chains below, sequenced in a study of cytomegalovirus exposure and HLA in healthy donors (dated by TCRdb to the late 2010s). Library preparation was by the immunoSEQ multiplex PCR assay. For the multiplex PCR, a mixture combining 60 forward primers for TCR Vbeta segments and 13 reverse primers for TCR Jbeta segments was used. TCRdb mirrors the immuneACCESS table, restricted to in-frame sequences. Some clones are absent from its copies; in checked studies, under half trace to an unresolved V gene, and the reason for the others is unknown. This sample is represented by 100,000 to 120,000 clones; around 83% of them were singletons. About 3.2% of the sample rests with the top ten. The sequencing input was PBMCs. Every receptor here comes from an older woman in good health and CMV-seropositive.

This chain uses TRBV19 with TRBJ1-1; D is ambiguous. The CDR3 runs 16 residues. Germline loops: CDR1 LNHDA, CDR2 SQIVND (reference sequence). Trimming cost V 6 bases and J 1 base, with 18 bases left between them. The CDR3 DNA follows: TGTGCCAGTAGAAAAAAAGCAGATGCAGGGAACACTGAAGCTTTCTTT. Translated: CASRKKADAGNTEAFF.

The sample holds a few counts of this clone. The chain links TRBV28 to TRBJ2-1, with 7 bases matching TRBD2. The CDR3 consists of 17 residues. Looked up from germline, CDR1 is MDHEN and CDR2 is SYDVKM. V was pared by 4 bases and J by 5 bases, with 14 bases of the junction left unmatched. The CDR3 DNA is TGTGCCAGCAGTTCCTTAAGTGGCGGGAGAGTTGACAATGAGCAGTTCTTC. Translating it yields CASSSLSGGRVDNEQFF.

The V gene is TRBV30, the J gene TRBJ2-3; TRBD2 matches at 7 bases. V lost 5 bases to trimming and J lost 0 bases; unmatched junction nucleotides: 5. The CDR3 sequence is 14 residues long. Germline CDR1 and CDR2: GTSNPN and SVGIG (reference sequence). Written as DNA, the CDR3 is TGTGCCTGGGCCCTTAGCGGGAGCACAGATACGCAGTATTTT. Encoded protein: CAWALSGSTDTQYF.

V usage is TRBV6-5 and J usage is TRBJ2-7, with TRBD2 identical over 9 bases. Germline trimming cut 2 bases from V and 5 bases from J; bases unmatched to any gene: 7. The CDR3 runs 15 residues. Germline V gene sequence: CDR1 MNHEY, CDR2 SVGAGI. The CDR3 here is CASSYPGGRANEQYF. CDR3 nucleotide sequence: TGTGCCAGCAGTTACCCGGGCGGGAGGGCCAACGAGCAGTACTTC.

The rearrangement links TRBV11-3 to TRBJ2-5, with a possible D match to TRBD2 (6 bases). Germline lookup yields CDR1 SGHNT and CDR2 YENEEA. V lost 4 bases and J lost 9, with 12 bases in between. The CDR3 extends over 12 amino acids. CDR3 in DNA: TGTGCCAGCAGCTACGGGGGTGGGCCCCAGTACTTC. This encodes CASSYGGGPQYF.

This clone came up a few times. The chain carries TRBV7-9 and TRBJ2-7; 10 nucleotides match TRBD2. CDR1 and CDR2 from the germline V gene are SEHNR and FQNEAQ (reference sequence). The CDR3 spans 14 residues. With V trimmed by 6 bases and J by 1 base, 3 bases remained unmatched. The CDR3 loop reads CASRGSGRSYEQYF. The DNA for the CDR3 is TGTGCCAGCAGAGGTAGCGGGAGGTCCTACGAGCAGTACTTC.

The rearrangement joins TRBV9 to TRBJ2-4; no definite D call. Germline loops: CDR1 SGDLS, CDR2 YYNGEE. The CDR3 covers 14 residues. V shed 4 bases and J shed 7 bases, with 15 bases lying between them. CDR3 loop: CASSPAPSMNIQYF. In DNA form, the CDR3 reads TGTGCCAGCAGCCCGGCCCCTAGTATGAACATTCAGTACTTC. The full variable domain, with the rest looked up from reference TRBV9 and TRBJ2-4, is DSGVTQTPKHLITATGQRVTLRCSPRSGDLSVYWYQQSLDQGLQFLIQYYNGEERAKGNILERFSAQQFPDLHSELNLSSLELGDSALYFCASSPAPSMNIQYFGAGTRLSVL.

As regards this clone: A far larger clone is one base from this, pointing to a likely read error. V is TRBV10-3 and J is TRBJ1-3; no reliable D call. Per germline, CDR1 ENHRY and CDR2 SYGVKD. The length of the CDR3 is 14 residues. The CDR3 sequence: CAIMVDSSGNAIYF. The CDR3 DNA reads TGTGCCATCATGGTCGATAGCTCTGGAAACGCCATATATTTT.

This chain links TRBV5-1 with TRBJ1-1; TRBD1 agrees at 9 bases. The ends lost 6 bases at V and 1 base at J; junction bases unmatched: 10. This CDR3 has 16 amino acids. Germline V gives CDR1 SGHRS, CDR2 YFSETQ. CDR3 residues: CASNNVQGAGNTEAFF. The CDR3 DNA reads TGCGCCAGCAATAATGTACAGGGGGCCGGGAACACTGAAGCTTTCTTT.

The CDR3 DNA is TGTGCTAGTGCAGGGTCTTCGAGCTCCTACGAGCAGTACTTC. It encodes CASAGSSSSYEQYF. The rearrangement joins TRBV12-5 to TRBJ2-7, with a tentative D call TRBD1 (5 bases). Germline V gene sequence: CDR1 LGHNT, CDR2 FRNRAP. V was trimmed by 7 bases and J by 0 bases, leaving 13 bases between them. CDR3 length: 14 residues.

This clone occurred once. The V and J genes are TRBV14 and TRBJ1-2, with 10 bases lining up with TRBD1. With 4 bases clipped from V and 1 base from J, the junction kept 6 bases outside the gene matches. There are 16 residues in the CDR3. Germline lookup yields CDR1 SGHDN and CDR2 FVKESK. CDR3 loop: CASSPGQGRINYGYTF. CDR3 sequence (DNA): TGTGCCAGCAGCCCGGGACAGGGGAGGATTAACTATGGCTACACCTTC. The full variable domain, its missing parts supplied by reference TRBV14 and TRBJ1-2, is EAGVTQFPSHSVIEKGQTVTLRCDPISGHDNLYWYRRVMGKEIKFLLHFVKESKQDESGMPNNRFLAERTGGTYSTLKVQPAELEDSGVYFCASSPGQGRINYGYTFGSGTRLTVV.

The table lists this clone with a count of one. Compared with germline, one end of the junction differs, possibly owing to a read error. The chain combines TRBV7-2 with TRBJ2-7; D is unresolved. This CDR3 has 13 residues. The germline CDR1 and CDR2 sequences are SGHTA and FQGNSA. This chain's CDR3 is CASSLGVAYEQYF. The CDR3 nucleotides read TGTGCCAGCAGCTTAGGGGTAGCCTACGAGCAGTATTTC.

The V gene is TRBV28, the J gene TRBJ2-3, with 12 bases aligning to TRBD2. The germline CDR1 and CDR2 sequences are MDHEN and SYDVKM. V dropped 5 bases and J dropped 3; count of bases not matched to a gene: 6. The CDR3 consists of 16 residues. The CDR3 here is CASSTRLAGETDTQYF. The CDR3 DNA is TGTGCCAGCAGTACAAGACTAGCGGGAGAGACAGATACGCAGTATTTT.

J is TRBJ1-1 and V is TRBV19; 10 nucleotides agree with TRBD1. Germline lookup yields CDR1 LNHDA and CDR2 SQIVND (reference sequence). This CDR3 contains 15 residues. V dropped 6 bases and J dropped 3; count of bases not matched to a gene: 7. CDR3 residues: CASSDSDRGDTEAFF. In DNA, the CDR3 is TGTGCCAGTAGCGATTCGGACAGGGGGGACACTGAAGCTTTCTTT.

The V gene is TRBV7-3, the J gene TRBJ2-7; the match to TRBD2 covers 8 bases. Trimming removed 5 bases from V and 6 bases from J; junction bases left unmatched: 6. Germline lookup yields CDR1 SGHTA and CDR2 FQGTGA. The CDR3 runs to 13 residues. CDR3 region: CASSVERESEQYF. As DNA, the CDR3 is TGTGCCAGCAGCGTAGAGCGGGAGTCCGAGCAGTACTTC.